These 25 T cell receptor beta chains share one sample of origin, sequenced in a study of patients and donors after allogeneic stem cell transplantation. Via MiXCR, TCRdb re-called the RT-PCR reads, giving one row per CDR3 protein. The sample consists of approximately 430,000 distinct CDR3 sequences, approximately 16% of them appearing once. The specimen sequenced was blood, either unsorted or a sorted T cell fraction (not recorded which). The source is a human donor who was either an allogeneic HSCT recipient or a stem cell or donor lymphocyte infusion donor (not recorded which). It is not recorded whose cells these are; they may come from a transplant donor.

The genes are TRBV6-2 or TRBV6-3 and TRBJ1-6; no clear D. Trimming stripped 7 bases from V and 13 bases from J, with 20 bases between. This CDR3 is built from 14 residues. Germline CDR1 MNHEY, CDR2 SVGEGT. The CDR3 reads CASINPRRAGPLHF. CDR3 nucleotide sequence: TGTGCCAGCATTAATCCTCGGCGGGCCGGGCCCCTCCACTTT.

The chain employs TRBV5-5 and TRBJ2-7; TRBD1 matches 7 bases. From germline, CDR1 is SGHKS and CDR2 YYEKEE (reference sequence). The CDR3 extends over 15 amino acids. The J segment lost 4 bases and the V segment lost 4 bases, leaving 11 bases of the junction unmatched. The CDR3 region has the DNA TGTGCCAGCAGCCGGTATGACAGGGTGTCGTACGAGCAGTACTTC. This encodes CASSRYDRVSYEQYF.

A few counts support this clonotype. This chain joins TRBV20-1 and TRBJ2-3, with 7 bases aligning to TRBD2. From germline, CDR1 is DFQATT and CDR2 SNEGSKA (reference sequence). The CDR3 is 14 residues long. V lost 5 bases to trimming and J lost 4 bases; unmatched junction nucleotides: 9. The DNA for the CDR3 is TGCAGTGCTTTCCCGGGGAGGGATGCAGATACGCAGTATTTT. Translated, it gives CSAFPGRDADTQYF.

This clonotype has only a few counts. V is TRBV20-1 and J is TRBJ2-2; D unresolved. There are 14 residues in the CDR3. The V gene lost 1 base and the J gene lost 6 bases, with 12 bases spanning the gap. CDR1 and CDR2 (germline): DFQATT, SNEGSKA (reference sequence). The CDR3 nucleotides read TGCAGTGCTAGAGGGACCCCTAAACCCGGGGAGCTGTTTTTT. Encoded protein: CSARGTPKPGELFF.

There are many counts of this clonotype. CDR3 DNA sequence: TGTGCCAGCAGCCAAGATGGAGGGGGCAGCTCCTACGAGCAGTACTTC. Its translation is CASSQDGGGSSYEQYF. The V call is TRBV4-2, the J call TRBJ2-7; tentatively, D is TRBD1 (7 bases). Deletions cut 0 bases from V and 0 bases from J, with 12 bases between. The CDR3 runs 16 residues. The germline V gene encodes CDR1 LGHNA and CDR2 YNFKEQ.

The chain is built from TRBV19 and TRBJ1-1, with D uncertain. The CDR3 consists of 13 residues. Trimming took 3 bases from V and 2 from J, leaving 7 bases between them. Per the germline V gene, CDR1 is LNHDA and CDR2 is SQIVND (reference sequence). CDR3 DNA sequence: TGTGCCAGTAGTATCCTCACAAACACTGAAGCTTTCTTT. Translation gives CASSILTNTEAFF.

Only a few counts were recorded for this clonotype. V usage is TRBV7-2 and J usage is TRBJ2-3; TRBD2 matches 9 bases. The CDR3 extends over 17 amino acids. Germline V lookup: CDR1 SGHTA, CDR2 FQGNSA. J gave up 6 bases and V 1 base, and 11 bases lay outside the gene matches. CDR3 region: CASSLVGAGGPGDTQYF. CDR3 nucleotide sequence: TGTGCCAGCAGCTTAGTAGGAGCGGGGGGCCCTGGGGATACGCAGTATTTT.

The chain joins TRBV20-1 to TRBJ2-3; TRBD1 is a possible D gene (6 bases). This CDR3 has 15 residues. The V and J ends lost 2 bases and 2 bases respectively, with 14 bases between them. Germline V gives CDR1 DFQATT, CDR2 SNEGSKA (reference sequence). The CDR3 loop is CSARTNRDITDTQYF. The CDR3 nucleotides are TGCAGTGCTAGAACCAACAGGGATATCACAGATACGCAGTATTTT.

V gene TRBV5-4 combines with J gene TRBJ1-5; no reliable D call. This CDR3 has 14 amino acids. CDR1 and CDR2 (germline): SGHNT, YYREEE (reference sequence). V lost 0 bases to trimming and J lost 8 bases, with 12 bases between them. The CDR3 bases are TGTGCCAGCAGCTTGGATGGAGGGAAGGAGCCCCAGCATTTT. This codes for CASSLDGGKEPQHF.

For the CDR3, the DNA is TGTGCCAGCAGTGATAATTCACCCCTCCACTTT. This sequence encodes CASSDNSPLHF. J is TRBJ1-6 and V is TRBV2, with D unresolved. V was trimmed by 3 bases and J by 6 bases, leaving 0 bases between them. This CDR3 spans 11 amino acids. Per the germline V gene, CDR1 is SNHLY and CDR2 is FYNNEI.

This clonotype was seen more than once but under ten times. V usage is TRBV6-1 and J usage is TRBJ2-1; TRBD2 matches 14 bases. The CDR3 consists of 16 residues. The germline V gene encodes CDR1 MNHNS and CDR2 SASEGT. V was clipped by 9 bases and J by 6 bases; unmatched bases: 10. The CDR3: CASGRGGLAGGNEQFF. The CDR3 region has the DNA TGTGCCAGTGGACGAGGCGGACTAGCGGGAGGCAATGAGCAGTTCTTC.

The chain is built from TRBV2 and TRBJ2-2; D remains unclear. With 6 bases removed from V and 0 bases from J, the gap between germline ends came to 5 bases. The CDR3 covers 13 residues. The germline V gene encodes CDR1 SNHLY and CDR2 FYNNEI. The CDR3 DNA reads TGTGCCAGCAGGTTGACGAACACCGGGGAGCTGTTTTTT. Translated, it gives CASRLTNTGELFF.

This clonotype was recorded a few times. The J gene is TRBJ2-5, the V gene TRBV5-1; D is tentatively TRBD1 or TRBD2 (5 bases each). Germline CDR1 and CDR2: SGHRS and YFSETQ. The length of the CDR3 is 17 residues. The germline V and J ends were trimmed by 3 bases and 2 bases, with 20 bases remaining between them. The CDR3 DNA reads TGCGCCAGCAGCTATAACCCGGGACCGTTAATGCAAGAGACCCAGTACTTC. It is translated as CASSYNPGPLMQETQYF.

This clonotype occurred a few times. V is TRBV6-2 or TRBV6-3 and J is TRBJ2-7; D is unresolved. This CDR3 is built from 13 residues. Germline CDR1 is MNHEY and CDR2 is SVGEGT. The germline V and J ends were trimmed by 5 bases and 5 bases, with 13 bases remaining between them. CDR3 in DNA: TGTGCCAGCAGTCGTCGCTCTTCCGACGAGCAGTACTTC. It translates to CASSRRSSDEQYF.

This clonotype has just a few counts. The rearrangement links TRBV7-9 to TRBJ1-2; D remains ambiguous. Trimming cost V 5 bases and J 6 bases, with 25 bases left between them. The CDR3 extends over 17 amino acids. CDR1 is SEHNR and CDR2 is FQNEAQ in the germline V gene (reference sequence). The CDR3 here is CASSPTPRTSDIDGYTF. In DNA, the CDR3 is TGTGCCAGCAGCCCTACTCCCAGGACGTCAGATATCGATGGCTACACCTTC. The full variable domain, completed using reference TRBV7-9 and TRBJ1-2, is DTGVSQNPRHKITKRGQNVTFRCDPISEHNRLYWYRQTLGQGPEFLTYFQNEAQLEKSRLLSDRFSAERPKGSFSTLEIQRTEQGDSAMYLCASSPTPRTSDIDGYTFGSGTRLTVV.

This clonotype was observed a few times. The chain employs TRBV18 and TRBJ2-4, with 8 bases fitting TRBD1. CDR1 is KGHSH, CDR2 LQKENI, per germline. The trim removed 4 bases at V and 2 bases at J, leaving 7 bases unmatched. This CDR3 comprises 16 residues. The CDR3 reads CASSLGTGTSKNIQYF. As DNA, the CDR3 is TGTGCCAGCTCACTGGGGACAGGCACATCCAAAAACATTCAGTACTTC.

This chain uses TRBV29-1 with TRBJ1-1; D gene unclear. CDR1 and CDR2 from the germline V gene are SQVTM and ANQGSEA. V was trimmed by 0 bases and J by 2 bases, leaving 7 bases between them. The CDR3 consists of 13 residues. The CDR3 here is CSVEDLGNTEAFF. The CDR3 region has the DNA TGCAGCGTTGAAGATCTGGGAAACACTGAAGCTTTCTTT. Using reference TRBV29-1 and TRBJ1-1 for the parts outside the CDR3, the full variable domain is SAVISQKPSRDICQRGTSLTIQCQVDSQVTMMFWYRQQPGQSLTLIATANQGSEATYESGFVIDKFPISRPNLTFSTLTVSNMSPEDSSIYLCSVEDLGNTEAFFGQGTRLTVV.

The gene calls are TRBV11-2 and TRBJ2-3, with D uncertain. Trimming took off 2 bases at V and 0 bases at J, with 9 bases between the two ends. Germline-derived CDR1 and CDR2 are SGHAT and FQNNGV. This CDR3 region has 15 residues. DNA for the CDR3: TGTGCCAGCAGCTTACCCTTTAAGAGCACAGATACGCAGTATTTT. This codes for CASSLPFKSTDTQYF.

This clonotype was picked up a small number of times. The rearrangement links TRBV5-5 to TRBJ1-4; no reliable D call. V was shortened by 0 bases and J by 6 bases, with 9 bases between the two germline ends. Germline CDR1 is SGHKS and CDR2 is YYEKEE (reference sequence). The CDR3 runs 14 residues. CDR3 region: CASSLGGNHEKLFF. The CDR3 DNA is TGTGCCAGCAGCTTGGGAGGGAATCATGAAAAACTGTTTTTT.

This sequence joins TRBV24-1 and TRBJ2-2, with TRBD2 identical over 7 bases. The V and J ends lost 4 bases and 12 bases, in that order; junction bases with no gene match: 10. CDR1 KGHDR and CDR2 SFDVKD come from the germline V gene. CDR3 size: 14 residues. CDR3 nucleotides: TGTGCCACCAGTGACCCTGGGAGGGGCGGTAAGCTGTTTTTT. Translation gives CATSDPGRGGKLFF.

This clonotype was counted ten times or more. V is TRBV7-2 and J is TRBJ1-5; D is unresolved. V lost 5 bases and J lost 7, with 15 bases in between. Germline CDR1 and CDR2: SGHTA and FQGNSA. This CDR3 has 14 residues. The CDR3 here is CASSRGQVGQPQHF. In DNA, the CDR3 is TGTGCCAGCAGCCGTGGGCAGGTCGGGCAGCCCCAGCATTTT.

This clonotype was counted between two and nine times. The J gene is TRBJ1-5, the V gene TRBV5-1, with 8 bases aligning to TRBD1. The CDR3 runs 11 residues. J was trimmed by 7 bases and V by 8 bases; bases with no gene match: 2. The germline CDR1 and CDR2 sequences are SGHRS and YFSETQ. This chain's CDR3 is CARTGDQPQHF. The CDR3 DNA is TGCGCCAGGACAGGGGACCAGCCCCAGCATTTT.

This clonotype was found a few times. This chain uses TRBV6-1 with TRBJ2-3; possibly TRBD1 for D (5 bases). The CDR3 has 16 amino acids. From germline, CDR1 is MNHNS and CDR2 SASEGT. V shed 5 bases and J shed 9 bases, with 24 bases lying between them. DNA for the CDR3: TGTGCCAGCAGTCCAAAAACAGGCTTCAGGTTCAGAACGCAGTATTTT. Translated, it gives CASSPKTGFRFRTQYF.

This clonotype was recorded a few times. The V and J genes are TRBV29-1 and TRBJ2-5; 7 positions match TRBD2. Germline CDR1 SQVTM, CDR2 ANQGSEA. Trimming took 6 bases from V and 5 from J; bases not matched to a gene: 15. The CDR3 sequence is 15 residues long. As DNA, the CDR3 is TGCAGCGTCTTCCTAGCGGTATTTAAGAGGGAGACCCAGTACTTC. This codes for CSVFLAVFKRETQYF. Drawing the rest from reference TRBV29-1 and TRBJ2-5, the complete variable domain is SAVISQKPSRDICQRGTSLTIQCQVDSQVTMMFWYRQQPGQSLTLIATANQGSEATYESGFVIDKFPISRPNLTFSTLTVSNMSPEDSSIYLCSVFLAVFKRETQYFGPGTRLLVL.

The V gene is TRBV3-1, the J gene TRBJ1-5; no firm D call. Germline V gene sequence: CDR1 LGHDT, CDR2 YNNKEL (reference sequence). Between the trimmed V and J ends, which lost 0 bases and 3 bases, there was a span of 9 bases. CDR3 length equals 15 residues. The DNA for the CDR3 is TGTGCCAGCAGCCAAGATACGGGGTCCAATCAGCCCCAGCATTTT. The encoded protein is CASSQDTGSNQPQHF.